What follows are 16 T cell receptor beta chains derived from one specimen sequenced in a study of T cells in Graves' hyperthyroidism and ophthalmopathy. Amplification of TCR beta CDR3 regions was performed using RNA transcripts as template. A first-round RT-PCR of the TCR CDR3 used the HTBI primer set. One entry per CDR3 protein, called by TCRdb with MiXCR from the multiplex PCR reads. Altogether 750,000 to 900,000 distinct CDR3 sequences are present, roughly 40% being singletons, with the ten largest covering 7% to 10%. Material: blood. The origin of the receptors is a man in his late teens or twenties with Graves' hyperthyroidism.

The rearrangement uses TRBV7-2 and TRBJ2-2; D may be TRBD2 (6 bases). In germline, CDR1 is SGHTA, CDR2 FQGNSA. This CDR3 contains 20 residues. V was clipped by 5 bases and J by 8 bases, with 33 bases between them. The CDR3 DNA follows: TGTGCCAGCAGCCCCCTCATGTCGGGGCGAGTAGGGGCCAGCGGGGGGGAGCTGTTTTTT. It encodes CASSPLMSGRVGASGGELFF.

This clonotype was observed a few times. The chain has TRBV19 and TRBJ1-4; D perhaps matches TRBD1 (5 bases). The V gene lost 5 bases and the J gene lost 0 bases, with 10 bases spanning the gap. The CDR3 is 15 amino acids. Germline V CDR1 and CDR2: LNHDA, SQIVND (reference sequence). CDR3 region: CASSFIGATNEKLFF. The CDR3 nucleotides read TGTGCCAGTAGTTTCATAGGGGCAACTAATGAAAAACTGTTTTTT.

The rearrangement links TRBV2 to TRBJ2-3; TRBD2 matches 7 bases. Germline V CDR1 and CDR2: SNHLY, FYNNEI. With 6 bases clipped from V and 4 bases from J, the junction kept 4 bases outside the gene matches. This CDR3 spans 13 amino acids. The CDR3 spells CASSQRGADTQYF. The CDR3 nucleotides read TGTGCCAGCAGCCAGCGGGGCGCAGATACGCAGTATTTT.

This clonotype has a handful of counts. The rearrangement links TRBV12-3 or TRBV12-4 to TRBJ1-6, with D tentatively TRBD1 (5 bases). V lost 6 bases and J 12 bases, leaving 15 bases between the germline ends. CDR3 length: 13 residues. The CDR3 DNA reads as TGTGCCAGCAGGGGGCAGGGCCTGGAACCCCTCCACTTT. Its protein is CASRGQGLEPLHF.

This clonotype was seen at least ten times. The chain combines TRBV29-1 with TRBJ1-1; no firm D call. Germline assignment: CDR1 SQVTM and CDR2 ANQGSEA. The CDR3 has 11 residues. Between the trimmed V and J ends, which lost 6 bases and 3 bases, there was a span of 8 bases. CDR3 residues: CSVRRDTEAFF. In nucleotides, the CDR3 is TGCAGCGTAAGGCGGGACACTGAAGCTTTCTTT.

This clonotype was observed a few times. CDR3 sequence reads: CSAGISYNSPLHF. The CDR3 DNA is TGCAGTGCTGGAATCTCCTATAATTCACCCCTCCACTTT. This chain links TRBV20-1 with TRBJ1-6; no clear D. The germline V gene has CDR1 DFQATT and CDR2 SNEGSKA (reference sequence). CDR3 length equals 13 residues. Trimming removed 5 bases at V and 0 bases at J, with 5 bases between.

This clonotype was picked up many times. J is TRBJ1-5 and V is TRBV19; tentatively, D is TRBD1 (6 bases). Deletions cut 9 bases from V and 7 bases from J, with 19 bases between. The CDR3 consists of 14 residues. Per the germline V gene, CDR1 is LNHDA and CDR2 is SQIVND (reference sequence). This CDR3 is CASTGATVEQPQHF. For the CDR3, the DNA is TGTGCCAGCACGGGGGCGACGGTAGAGCAGCCCCAGCATTTT.

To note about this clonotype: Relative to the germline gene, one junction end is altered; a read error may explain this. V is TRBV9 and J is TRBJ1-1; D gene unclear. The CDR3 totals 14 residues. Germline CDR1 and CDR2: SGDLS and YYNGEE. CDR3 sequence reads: CASSEGGRNTEAFF. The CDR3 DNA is TGTGCCAGCAGCGAGGGTGGGAGGAACACTGAAGCCTTCTTT. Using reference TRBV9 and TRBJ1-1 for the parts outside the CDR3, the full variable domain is DSGVTQTPKHLITATGQRVTLRCSPRSGDLSVYWYQQSLDQGLQFLIQYYNGEERAKGNILERFSAQQFPDLHSELNLSSLELGDSALYFCASSEGGRNTEAFFGQGTRLTVV.

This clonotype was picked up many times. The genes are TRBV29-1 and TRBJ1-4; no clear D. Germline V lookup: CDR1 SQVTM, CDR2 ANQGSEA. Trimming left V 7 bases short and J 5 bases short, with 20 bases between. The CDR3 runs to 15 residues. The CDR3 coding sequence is TGCAGCGCCACAAAAGACCACACCGGGAATGAAAAACTGTTTTTT. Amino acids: CSATKDHTGNEKLFF.

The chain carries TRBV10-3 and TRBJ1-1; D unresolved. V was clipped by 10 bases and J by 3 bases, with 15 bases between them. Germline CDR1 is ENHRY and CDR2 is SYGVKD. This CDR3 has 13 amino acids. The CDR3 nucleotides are TGTGCCAGCAGACCCCCCTGGGACACTGAAGCTTTCTTT. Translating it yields CASRPPWDTEAFF.

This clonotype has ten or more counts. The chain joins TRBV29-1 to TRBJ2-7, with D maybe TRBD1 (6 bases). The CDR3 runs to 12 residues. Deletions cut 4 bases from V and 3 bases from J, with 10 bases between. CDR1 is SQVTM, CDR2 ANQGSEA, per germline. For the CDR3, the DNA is TGCAGCGTTGGGACAGAAAGCTACGAGCAGTACTTC. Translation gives CSVGTESYEQYF.

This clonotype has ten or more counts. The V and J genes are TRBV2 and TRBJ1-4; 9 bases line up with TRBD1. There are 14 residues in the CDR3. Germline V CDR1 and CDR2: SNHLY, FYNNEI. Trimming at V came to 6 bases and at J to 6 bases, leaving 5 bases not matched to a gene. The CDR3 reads CASSGGQGHEKLFF. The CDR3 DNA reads TGTGCCAGCAGCGGGGGACAGGGACATGAAAAACTGTTTTTT.

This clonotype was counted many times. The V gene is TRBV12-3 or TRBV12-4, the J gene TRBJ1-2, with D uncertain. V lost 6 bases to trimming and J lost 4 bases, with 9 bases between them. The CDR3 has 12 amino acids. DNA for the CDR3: TGTGCCAGCAGCCCTCTTAGCTATGGCTACACCTTC. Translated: CASSPLSYGYTF.

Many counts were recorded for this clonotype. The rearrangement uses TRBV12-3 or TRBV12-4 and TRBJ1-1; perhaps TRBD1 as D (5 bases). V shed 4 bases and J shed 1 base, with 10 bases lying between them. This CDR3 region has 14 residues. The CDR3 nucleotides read TGTGCCAGCAGTTCAGGGTCAGCGAACACTGAAGCTTTCTTT. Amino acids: CASSSGSANTEAFF.

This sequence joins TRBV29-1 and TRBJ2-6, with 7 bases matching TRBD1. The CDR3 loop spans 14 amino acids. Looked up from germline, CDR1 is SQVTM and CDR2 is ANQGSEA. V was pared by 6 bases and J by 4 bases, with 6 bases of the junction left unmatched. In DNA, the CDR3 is TGCAGCGTGCCACAGGGGACCGGGGCCAACGTCCTGACTTTC. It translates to CSVPQGTGANVLTF. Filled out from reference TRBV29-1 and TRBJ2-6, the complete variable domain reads SAVISQKPSRDICQRGTSLTIQCQVDSQVTMMFWYRQQPGQSLTLIATANQGSEATYESGFVIDKFPISRPNLTFSTLTVSNMSPEDSSIYLCSVPQGTGANVLTFGAGSRLTVL.

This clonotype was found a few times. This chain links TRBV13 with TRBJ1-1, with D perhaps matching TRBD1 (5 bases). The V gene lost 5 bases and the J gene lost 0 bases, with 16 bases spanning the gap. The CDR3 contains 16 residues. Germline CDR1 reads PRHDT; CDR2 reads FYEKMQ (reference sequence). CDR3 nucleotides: TGTGCCAGCAGCACTGCAGAGGGACGGATGAACACTGAAGCTTTCTTT. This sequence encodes CASSTAEGRMNTEAFF.